The clone carrying this T cell receptor (beta chain) was counted a few times. Generated by immunoSEQ multiplex PCR, the TCRdb table keeps only in-frame clones and is missing some. The table shows about 380,000 clones, with 95% occurring only once. This specimen comes from a study of shared T cell receptors in the human thymus. The CDR3 loop spans 14 amino acids. Per germline, CDR1 LGHNA and CDR2 YNFKEQ. V was pared by 0 bases and J by 7 bases, with 12 bases between. This receptor was obtained from a human donor. Sample: thymocytes. The chain uses TRBV4-2 and TRBJ1-2; a possible D gene is TRBD1 (6 bases). The CDR3 DNA reads TGTGCCAGCAGCCAAGAAAAGGGGGTACCTGGCTACACCTTC. Amino acid sequence: CASSQEKGVPGYTF.